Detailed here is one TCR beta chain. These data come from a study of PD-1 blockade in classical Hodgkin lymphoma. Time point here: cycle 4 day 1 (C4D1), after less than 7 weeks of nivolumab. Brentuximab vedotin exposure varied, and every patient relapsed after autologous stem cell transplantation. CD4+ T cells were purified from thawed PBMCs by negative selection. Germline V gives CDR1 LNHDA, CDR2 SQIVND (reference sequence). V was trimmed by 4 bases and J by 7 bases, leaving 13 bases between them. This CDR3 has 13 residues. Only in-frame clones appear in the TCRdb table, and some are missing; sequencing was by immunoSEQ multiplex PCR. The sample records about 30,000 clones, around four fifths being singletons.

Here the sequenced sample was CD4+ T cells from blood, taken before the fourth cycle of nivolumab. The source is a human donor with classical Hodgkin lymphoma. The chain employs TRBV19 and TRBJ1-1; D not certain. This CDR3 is CASSNPNTLEAFF. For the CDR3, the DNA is TGTGCCAGTAGTAACCCGAATACCCTTGAAGCTTTCTTT.